The 9 T cell receptor beta chains below were found in one sample sequenced in a study of blood T cell repertoires in COVID-19. TCRdb's table, derived via immunoSEQ multiplex PCR, lists solely in-frame clones and lacks some. The data show 150,000 to 200,000 clones, about 87% seen once. Specimen: peripheral blood. The receptors were sampled from a woman in her seventies with COVID-19, enrolled during active disease.

The J gene is TRBJ2-7, the V gene TRBV28; possibly TRBD2 for D (6 bases). The CDR3 length is 14 residues. The germline V and J ends were trimmed by 2 bases and 3 bases, with 11 bases remaining between them. In germline, CDR1 is MDHEN, CDR2 SYDVKM. In DNA, the CDR3 is TGTGCCAGCAGTTTACGGGGGTCCGTCTACGAGCAGTACTTC. This gives the protein CASSLRGSVYEQYF.

This clone appeared once. The rearrangement joins TRBV7-9 to TRBJ2-1; 9 bases are a match to TRBD2. The junction had 7 bases not matched to a gene; V was cut back by 2 bases and J by 8 bases. The CDR3 has 15 residues. Germline loops: CDR1 SEHNR, CDR2 FQNEAQ (reference sequence). The CDR3 region has the DNA TGTGCCAGCAGCTTACTTCGGCGGGAGGGAGATGAGCAGTTCTTC. Translated: CASSLLRREGDEQFF.

This clone was seen once. This rearrangement joins TRBV3-1 (or the pseudogene TRBV3-2) to TRBJ1-1; D remains unclear. The germline V gene has CDR1 LGHDT and CDR2 YNNKEL (reference sequence). The length of the CDR3 is 13 residues. V lost 3 bases and J lost 2, with 7 bases in between. The CDR3 here is CASSHTPNTEAFF. Here the CDR3 DNA reads TGTGCCAGCAGCCATACACCCAACACTGAAGCTTTCTTT.

The gene calls are TRBV5-1 and TRBJ2-3, with 8 nucleotides matching TRBD2. The V segment lost 0 bases and the J segment 5 bases; nucleotides outside the gene matches: 2. Germline V lookup: CDR1 SGHRS, CDR2 YFSETQ. The CDR3 has 14 residues. This chain's CDR3 is CASSLATSGDTQYF. The CDR3 DNA sequence: TGCGCCAGCAGCTTGGCCACTAGCGGAGATACGCAGTATTTT.

The rearrangement joins TRBV5-1 to TRBJ1-4; D remains unclear. The CDR3 covers 14 residues. V dropped 2 bases and J dropped 0 bases, with 5 bases sitting between them. Germline-derived CDR1 and CDR2 are SGHRS and YFSETQ. The DNA of the CDR3 is TGCGCCAGCAGCTTACTGGCAACTAATGAAAAACTGTTTTTT. This gives the protein CASSLLATNEKLFF.

DNA for the CDR3: TGTGCCAGCAGTTACTCGTTTTTGGTAGGGGGCGGGACAGATACGCAGTATTTT. This encodes CASSYSFLVGGGTDTQYF. This chain joins TRBV6-2 or TRBV6-3 and TRBJ2-3, with 7 bases lining up with TRBD1. This CDR3 is built from 18 residues. Unmatched junction bases numbered 12, after V lost 0 bases and J lost 3 bases. Germline CDR1 reads MNHEY; CDR2 reads SVGEGT.

This clone was seen only a few times. The gene calls are TRBV5-6 and TRBJ1-1; a weak D match, TRBD1 (5 bases). This CDR3 spans 15 amino acids. Germline CDR1 SGHDT, CDR2 YYEEEE. V dropped 0 bases and J dropped 6 bases, with 15 bases sitting between them. The CDR3 DNA follows: TGTGCCAGCAGCTTGGTCACCGGGGGTACGTCTGAAGCTTTCTTT. Its translation: CASSLVTGGTSEAFF.

In DNA form, the CDR3 reads TGTGCCAGCAGCCGCAGACCCGGGACAGGGGAAAAACTGTTTTTT. Its protein product is CASSRRPGTGEKLFF. This chain links TRBV6-6 with TRBJ1-4; TRBD1 matches at 9 bases. With V trimmed by 6 bases and J by 8 bases, 10 bases remained unmatched. The V gene's germline CDR1 is MNHNY and CDR2 SVGAGI (reference sequence). This CDR3 has 15 residues.

In DNA form, the CDR3 reads TGCGCCAGCAGCTTGGCAAGGGGGCAAACCGGGGAGCTGTTTTTT. It is translated as CASSLARGQTGELFF. The chain is built from TRBV5-1 and TRBJ2-2, with 7 nucleotides matching TRBD1. J gave up 5 bases and V 0 bases, and 4 bases lay outside the gene matches. There are 15 residues in the CDR3. Germline-derived CDR1 and CDR2 are SGHRS and YFSETQ.